The 15 T cell receptor beta chains below were found in one sample sequenced in a study of T cell changes during pregnancy in multiple sclerosis. TCRdb's copy holds only in-frame clones and misses some; the assay was immunoSEQ multiplex PCR. The data contain 79,000 or so clones, around 93% of them seen just once; the ten biggest clones take up roughly 2%. The sequenced sample was peripheral blood, obtained in the first trimester of pregnancy. The receptors derive from a female donor in good health, enrolled as a control in a pregnancy study.

The chain joins TRBV27 to TRBJ2-3, with 9 bases matching TRBD1. Germline V gene lookup returns CDR1 MNHEY and CDR2 SMNVEV (reference sequence). The CDR3 length is 15 residues. J was trimmed by 1 base and V by 3 bases; bases with no gene match: 2. The CDR3 is CASSFRDRGTDTQYF. CDR3 nucleotides: TGTGCCAGCAGTTTCCGGGACAGGGGCACAGATACGCAGTATTTT.

The J gene is TRBJ2-6, the V gene TRBV27, with 7 nucleotides matching TRBD1. This CDR3 region has 19 residues. CDR1 and CDR2 (germline): MNHEY, SMNVEV (reference sequence). V trimming: 4 bases; J trimming: 0 bases; junction bases outside the gene matches: 12. In DNA form, the CDR3 reads TGTGCCAGCAGTTCTCTCCCGGGACAGACGCACTCTGGGGCCAACGTCCTGACTTTC. It yields the protein CASSSLPGQTHSGANVLTF.

The chain couples TRBV18 to TRBJ2-7, with a tentative D call TRBD1 (5 bases). The germline V and J ends were trimmed by 6 bases and 2 bases, with 20 bases remaining between them. The germline V gene has CDR1 KGHSH and CDR2 LQKENI. This CDR3 is 16 amino acids long. The CDR3 sequence: CASSPESGISTYEQYF. CDR3 in DNA: TGTGCCAGCTCTCCCGAGTCAGGGATTAGCACCTACGAGCAGTACTTC. Based on the CDR3 plus reference TRBV18 and TRBJ2-7, the full variable domain is NAGVMQNPRHLVRRRGQEARLRCSPMKGHSHVYWYRQLPEEGLKFMVYLQKENIIDESGMPKERFSAEFPKEGPSILRIQQVVRGDSAAYFCASSPESGISTYEQYFGPGTRLTVT.

Note on this clone: The sample has other DNA sequences that encode this CDR3 too. The chain recombines TRBV7-8 with TRBJ1-5, with TRBD1 matching over 7 bases. The CDR3 is made up of 14 amino acids. J was trimmed by 3 bases and V by 5 bases; bases with no gene match: 4. The germline CDR1 and CDR2 sequences are SGHVS and FQNEAQ. Written as DNA, the CDR3 is TGTGCCAGCAGCGCTACAGGGGTCAATCAGCCCCAGCATTTT. Translation gives CASSATGVNQPQHF.

The CDR3 loop is CASIQIMNTEAFF. CDR3 bases: TGTGCCAGCATCCAGATTATGAACACTGAAGCTTTCTTT. V is TRBV7-2 and J is TRBJ1-1; D ambiguous. CDR3 size: 13 residues. Germline V CDR1 and CDR2: SGHTA, FQGNSA. The V end lost 7 bases, the J end lost 0 bases, and 9 bases lay between the germline ends.

This sequence joins TRBV11-2 and TRBJ2-2; D is possibly TRBD2 (5 bases). Deletions cut 7 bases from V and 7 bases from J, with 13 bases between. CDR1 and CDR2 (germline): SGHAT, FQNNGV. The CDR3 is 13 residues long. CDR3 amino acids: CASNLLVFGELFF. DNA of the CDR3: TGTGCCAGCAACCTACTAGTATTCGGGGAGCTGTTTTTT.

CDR3 coding DNA: TGTGCCAGCAGCCGAACCCCGGGACAGCTCTACGAGCAGTACTTC. This sequence encodes CASSRTPGQLYEQYF. The chain links TRBV7-2 to TRBJ2-7; TRBD1 agrees at 7 bases. CDR1 is SGHTA and CDR2 is FQGNSA in the germline V gene. The CDR3 is 15 residues long. J lost 3 bases, V lost 5 bases, and 10 bases had no gene match.

The V and J genes are TRBV6-5 and TRBJ2-7; a possible D gene is TRBD2 (6 bases). Germline V gene data show CDR1 as MNHEY and CDR2 as SVGAGI. The V end lost 6 bases, the J end lost 5 bases, and 17 bases lay between the germline ends. The CDR3 is 14 amino acids. CDR3 loop: CASRKGTAQDEQYF. CDR3 bases: TGTGCCAGCAGAAAAGGGACTGCCCAGGACGAGCAGTACTTC.

The chain combines TRBV5-1 with TRBJ2-1; tentatively, D is TRBD2 (6 bases). Trimming pared 0 bases from V and 7 bases from J, leaving 14 bases between. The CDR3 has 15 amino acids. Germline V gene sequence: CDR1 SGHRS, CDR2 YFSETQ. CDR3 coding DNA: TGCGCCAGCAGCTTGGCGGGGGACCAGGTAAATGAGCAGTTCTTC. Protein sequence: CASSLAGDQVNEQFF.

This clone was seen only once. The chain uses TRBV6-5 and TRBJ1-6, with D maybe TRBD1 (5 bases). The CDR3 has 14 amino acids. The V end was cut by 6 bases, the J end by 2 bases, with 8 bases between. Germline CDR1 reads MNHEY; CDR2 reads SVGAGI. DNA for the CDR3: TGTGCCAGCAGGGGGGGGACCTATAATTCACCCCTCCACTTT. It encodes CASRGGTYNSPLHF.

This chain joins TRBV7-9 and TRBJ2-7, with TRBD2 as a possible D gene (5 bases). There are 13 residues in the CDR3. The germline CDR1 and CDR2 sequences are SEHNR and FQNEAQ (reference sequence). V lost 6 bases, J lost 2 bases, and 11 bases lay in between. The CDR3 DNA reads TGTGCCAGCAGGCCGGACTCGACCTACGAGCAGTACTTC. Its translation: CASRPDSTYEQYF.

This chain uses TRBV7-3 with TRBJ2-1, with a weak D call TRBD2 (6 bases). The V end was cut by 2 bases, the J end by 7 bases, with 15 bases between. CDR1 is SGHTA, CDR2 FQGTGA, per germline. This CDR3 has 15 amino acids. CDR3 DNA sequence: TGTGCCAGCAGCTTAGACCCAGGACGGGGGAATGAGCAGTTCTTC. This sequence encodes CASSLDPGRGNEQFF.

The genes are TRBV18 and TRBJ2-3; D perhaps matches TRBD1 (5 bases). Germline V lookup: CDR1 KGHSH, CDR2 LQKENI. The CDR3 runs to 12 residues. V lost 6 bases to trimming and J lost 6 bases, with 10 bases between them. As DNA, the CDR3 is TGTGCCAGCTCTCTTAACAGGGATACGCAGTATTTT. Translation gives CASSLNRDTQYF. Based on the CDR3 plus reference TRBV18 and TRBJ2-3, the full variable domain is NAGVMQNPRHLVRRRGQEARLRCSPMKGHSHVYWYRQLPEEGLKFMVYLQKENIIDESGMPKERFSAEFPKEGPSILRIQQVVRGDSAAYFCASSLNRDTQYFGPGTRLTVL.

This clone occurred a few times. V usage is TRBV5-1 and J usage is TRBJ1-2; D gene unclear. The length of the CDR3 is 15 residues. V was trimmed by 2 bases and J by 2 bases, leaving 13 bases between them. Germline V gene data show CDR1 as SGHRS and CDR2 as YFSETQ. Written as DNA, the CDR3 is TGCGCCAGCAGCTTTAGACCGACAATGAACTATGGCTACACCTTC. It translates to CASSFRPTMNYGYTF.

This clone was seen once. The V gene is TRBV5-1, the J gene TRBJ2-1, with a weak D call TRBD2 (5 bases). The CDR3 contains 15 residues. Germline V lookup: CDR1 SGHRS, CDR2 YFSETQ. With 4 bases removed from V and 6 bases from J, the gap between germline ends came to 17 bases. CDR3 nucleotides: TGCGCCAGCAGCCAGGACTTCCTAGAGGTCAATGAGCAGTTCTTC. Its protein is CASSQDFLEVNEQFF.